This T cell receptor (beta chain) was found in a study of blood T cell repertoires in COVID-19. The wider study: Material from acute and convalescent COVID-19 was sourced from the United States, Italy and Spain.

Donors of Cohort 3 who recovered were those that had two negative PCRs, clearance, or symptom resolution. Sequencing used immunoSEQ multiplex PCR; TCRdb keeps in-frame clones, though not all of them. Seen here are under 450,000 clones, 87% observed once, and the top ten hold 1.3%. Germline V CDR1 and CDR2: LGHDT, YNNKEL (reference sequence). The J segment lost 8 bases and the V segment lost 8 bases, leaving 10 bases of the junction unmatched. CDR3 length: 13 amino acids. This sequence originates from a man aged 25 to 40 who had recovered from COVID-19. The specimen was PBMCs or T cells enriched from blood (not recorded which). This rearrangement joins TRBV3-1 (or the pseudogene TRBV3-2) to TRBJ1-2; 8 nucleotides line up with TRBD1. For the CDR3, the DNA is TGTGCCAGCGAACTCAGGGGGCGCAAAGGCTACACCTTC. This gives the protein CASELRGRKGYTF.